These 2 T cell receptor beta chains originate from one sample sequenced in a study of beta chain features in type 1 diabetes. Study observations and caveats: Researchers report that Type 1 diabetes patients had moderately but significantly shorter TCRB CDR3s across all four CD4+ subsets.

Reverse transcription of all isolated RNA meant that expressed TCRB transcripts were sequenced. Here immunoSEQ multiplex PCR was the method, and the copy in TCRdb shows in-frame clones only, minus some. The table lists around 600,000 clones, roughly 12% of them singletons. For these TCRs, the target antigens are not known. Specimen: naive CD4+ T cells from blood. Receptors were obtained from a man younger than 45 with type 1 diabetes.

In its sample, this clone was seen a few times. The chain has TRBV28 and TRBJ2-3; 8 bases align to TRBD2. V was pared by 6 bases and J by 4 bases, with 6 bases of the junction left unmatched. Germline CDR1 and CDR2: MDHEN and SYDVKM. The CDR3 covers 14 residues. CDR3: CASSSSGGPDTQYF. The CDR3 bases are TGTGCCAGCAGCTCAAGCGGGGGCCCAGATACGCAGTATTTT. Full variable domain (missing parts from reference TRBV28 and TRBJ2-3): DVKVTQSSRYLVKRTGEKVFLECVQDMDHENMFWYRQDPGLGLRLIYFSYDVKMKEKGDIPEGYSVSREKKERFSLILESASTNQTSMYLCASSSSGGPDTQYFGPGTRLTVL.

This clone occurred a few times. The chain carries TRBV28 and TRBJ1-2; 9 bases align to TRBD1. J lost 6 bases, V lost 6 bases, and 8 bases had no gene match. CDR1 MDHEN and CDR2 SYDVKM come from the germline V gene. This CDR3 region has 14 residues. The CDR3 coding sequence is TGTGCCAGCAGAGCAACAGGGGGCTTCGATGGCTACACCTTC. Amino acid sequence: CASRATGGFDGYTF.